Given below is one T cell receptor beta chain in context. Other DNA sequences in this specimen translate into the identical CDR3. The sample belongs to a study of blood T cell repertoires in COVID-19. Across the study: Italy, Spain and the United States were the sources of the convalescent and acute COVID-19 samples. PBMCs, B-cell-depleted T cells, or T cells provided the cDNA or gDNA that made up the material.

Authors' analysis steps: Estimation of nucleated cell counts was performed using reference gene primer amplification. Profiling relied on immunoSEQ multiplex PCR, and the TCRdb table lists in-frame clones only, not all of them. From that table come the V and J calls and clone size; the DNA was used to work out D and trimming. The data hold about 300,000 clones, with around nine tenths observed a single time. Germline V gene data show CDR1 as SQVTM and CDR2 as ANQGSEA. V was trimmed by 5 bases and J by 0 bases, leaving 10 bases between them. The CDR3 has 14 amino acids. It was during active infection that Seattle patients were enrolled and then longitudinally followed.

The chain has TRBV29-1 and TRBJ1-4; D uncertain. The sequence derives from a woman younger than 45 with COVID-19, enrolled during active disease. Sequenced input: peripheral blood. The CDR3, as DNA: TGCAGCGTTACGACACCCCCAACTAATGAAAAACTGTTTTTT. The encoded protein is CSVTTPPTNEKLFF.